The present entry profiles one TCR beta chain with its context. The data were taken from a study of blood T cell repertoires in COVID-19. Overall study: Donors in the United States, Italy and Spain gave samples during acute or convalescent COVID-19.

Assay: immunoSEQ multiplex PCR; the TCRdb copy retains only in-frame clones and omits some. The table lists roughly 33,000 clones, 85% of them singletons, with more than 14% in the top ten. This CDR3 is built from 13 residues. The V gene's germline CDR1 is KGHSH and CDR2 LQKENI. The ends were cut back, 3 bases at V and 5 bases at J, with 10 bases in the middle. Sequencing was done on a sample of peripheral blood. This TCR derives from a human donor with acute or convalescent COVID-19. The donor label of this sample is uncertain. The V call is TRBV18, the J call TRBJ2-5; a possible D gene is TRBD2 (5 bases). CDR3 sequence reads: CASSPFWEETQYF. Here the CDR3 DNA reads TGTGCCAGCTCACCTTTTTGGGAGGAGACCCAGTACTTC.